The 30 T cell receptor beta chains below come from one sample, sequenced in a study of T cells in Graves' hyperthyroidism and ophthalmopathy. The TCR beta CDR3 regions underwent amplification using RNA transcripts as the source. First-round RT-PCR targeting the TCR CDR3 was performed with the HTBI primer set. From the multiplex PCR reads, TCRdb called clonotypes with MiXCR, one entry per CDR3 protein. The table has over 700,000 distinct CDR3 sequences, about a third seen once. Sequencing was performed on blood. These receptors came from a middle-aged woman with Graves' hyperthyroidism.

The V gene is TRBV7-2, the J gene TRBJ1-6; D possibly corresponds to TRBD1 (5 bases). V was trimmed by 5 bases and J by 9 bases, leaving 11 bases between them. The CDR3 contains 13 residues. The V gene's germline CDR1 is SGHTA and CDR2 FQGNSA. CDR3 bases: TGTGCCAGCAGCGGGGGTTCGACTTCACCCCTCCACTTT. Protein: CASSGGSTSPLHF.

This sequence joins TRBV20-1 and TRBJ1-5; perhaps TRBD1 as D (5 bases). The CDR3 extends over 13 amino acids. Trimming left V 4 bases short and J 4 bases short, with 11 bases between. Germline V lookup: CDR1 DFQATT, CDR2 SNEGSKA (reference sequence). The DNA for the CDR3 is TGCAGTGCTATGGGGCTAGGAAATCAGCCCCAGCATTTT. Translated: CSAMGLGNQPQHF.

This clonotype occurred many times. The J gene is TRBJ2-7, the V gene TRBV10-3; 10 bases align to TRBD1. With the DNA end fitting TRBJ2-1 better, the J assignment may be wrong. The CDR3 runs 13 residues. Germline CDR1 is ENHRY and CDR2 is SYGVKD. The CDR3 protein is CAISGRQGAPQFF. The CDR3 DNA is TGTGCCATCAGTGGCCGACAGGGGGCTCCGCAGTTCTTC.

This clonotype was counted only a few times. V is TRBV12-3 or TRBV12-4 and J is TRBJ1-1; D remains unclear. Trimming removed 8 bases at V and 0 bases at J, with 13 bases between. CDR3 length equals 14 residues. CDR3 loop: CASYWWGLNTEAFF. The CDR3 DNA sequence: TGTGCCAGCTATTGGTGGGGATTGAACACTGAAGCTTTCTTT.

In the case of this clonotype: A much larger clone lies one base from this, so it may be a read error. CDR3 sequence (DNA): TGTGCCAGCAGCCCTTATGGGGCAGCTGACTATGGCTACACCTTC. The encoded protein is CASSPYGAADYGYTF. This chain connects TRBV11-2 to TRBJ1-2; a weak D match, TRBD1 (5 bases). CDR3 size: 15 residues. From germline, CDR1 is SGHAT and CDR2 FQNNGV. The V and J ends lost 5 bases and 3 bases respectively, with 16 bases between them.

There are many counts of this clonotype. This chain connects TRBV20-1 to TRBJ1-5; D is possibly TRBD1 (5 bases). The V gene lost 6 bases and the J gene lost 4 bases, with 19 bases spanning the gap. Per germline, CDR1 DFQATT and CDR2 SNEGSKA (reference sequence). The CDR3 is 15 residues long. CDR3: CSARSGTWGNQPQHF. CDR3 DNA sequence: TGCAGTGCCAGGTCGGGGACCTGGGGGAATCAGCCCCAGCATTTT.

V is TRBV4-3 and J is TRBJ1-5, with D tentatively TRBD1 (6 bases). Germline V gives CDR1 LGHNA, CDR2 YSLEER. The CDR3 consists of 14 residues. The V end was cut by 2 bases, the J end by 4 bases, with 9 bases between. The CDR3, as DNA: TGCGCCAGCAGCCAATGGGGGGCTAATCAGCCCCAGCATTTT. Its protein product is CASSQWGANQPQHF.

The V gene is TRBV3-1, the J gene TRBJ2-5; D perhaps matches TRBD2 (5 bases). Germline loops: CDR1 LGHDT, CDR2 YNNKEL (reference sequence). The CDR3 is 15 amino acids. The V end was cut by 3 bases, the J end by 2 bases, with 13 bases between. The CDR3 sequence is CASSHIGETQETQYF. CDR3 DNA sequence: TGTGCCAGCAGCCACATCGGGGAGACACAAGAGACCCAGTACTTC.

This clonotype was found many times. The gene calls are TRBV24-1 and TRBJ1-5; D is ambiguous. The V gene's germline CDR1 is KGHDR and CDR2 SFDVKD. The CDR3 is made up of 13 amino acids. Trimming removed 1 base at V and 6 bases at J, with 6 bases between. The chain's CDR3 is CATSDFKGQPQHF. As DNA, the CDR3 is TGTGCCACCAGTGATTTTAAGGGTCAGCCCCAGCATTTT.

The V call is TRBV11-3, the J call TRBJ2-2; TRBD2 matches 11 bases. The CDR3 length is 15 residues. Germline CDR1 reads SGHNT; CDR2 reads YENEEA. J lost 4 bases, V lost 5 bases, and 3 bases had no gene match. CDR3 protein: CASSHLAGGTGELFF. CDR3 coding DNA: TGTGCCAGCAGCCATCTAGCGGGGGGCACCGGGGAGCTGTTTTTT.

A word on this clonotype: It may be a read error: a sequence one base away is much more abundant. This chain uses TRBV20-1 with TRBJ2-7; tentatively, D is TRBD1 (5 bases). The germline V and J ends were trimmed by 4 bases and 2 bases, with 12 bases remaining between them. Germline CDR1 reads DFQATT; CDR2 reads SNEGSKA (reference sequence). The CDR3 consists of 13 residues. The CDR3 DNA reads as TGCAGTGCTACCGGTAGGGGTCCCTACGAGCAGTACTTC. Translated, it gives CSATGRGPYEQYF.

V and J are TRBV10-3 and TRBJ2-2; TRBD1 matches 8 bases. V was clipped by 10 bases and J by 4 bases; unmatched bases: 11. Germline lookup yields CDR1 ENHRY and CDR2 SYGVKD. The CDR3 contains 15 residues. The CDR3 DNA reads as TGTGCCAGCCTAAGTGGGACAGGCCTCACCGGGGAGCTGTTTTTT. Translating it yields CASLSGTGLTGELFF.

A word on this clonotype: A much larger clone differs from this one at a single base, so this may be a read error. The chain uses TRBV9 and TRBJ2-7, with a tentative D call TRBD2 (7 bases). This CDR3 has 11 residues. Trimming removed 4 bases from V and 11 bases from J, with 13 bases in between. The V gene's germline CDR1 is SGDLS and CDR2 YYNGEE. The CDR3 nucleotides are TGTGCCAGCAGCCTCGGGGGGCGGGAGTACTTC. Translating gives CASSLGGREYF.

The J gene is TRBJ2-7, the V gene TRBV29-1; D is unresolved. Germline assignment: CDR1 SQVTM and CDR2 ANQGSEA. This CDR3 comprises 13 residues. Trimming removed 6 bases from V and 5 bases from J, with 17 bases in between. Here the CDR3 reads CSVVGRLIDEQYF. DNA of the CDR3: TGCAGCGTGGTCGGGCGGTTGATAGACGAGCAGTACTTC.

This sequence joins TRBV7-2 and TRBJ2-7; 10 nucleotides align to TRBD2. Germline V gene sequence: CDR1 SGHTA, CDR2 FQGNSA. This CDR3 is built from 15 residues. V was clipped by 0 bases and J by 6 bases; unmatched bases: 5. CDR3: CASSLASGRVFEQYF. CDR3 in DNA: TGTGCCAGCAGCTTAGCAAGCGGGAGGGTCTTCGAGCAGTACTTC.

This clonotype has a handful of counts. This rearrangement joins TRBV6-5 to TRBJ1-5; 8 bases are shared with TRBD1. The V gene's germline CDR1 is MNHEY and CDR2 SVGAGI. This CDR3 is built from 14 residues. Unmatched junction bases numbered 3, after V lost 6 bases and J lost 2 bases. CDR3 in amino acids: CASRMTGGNQPQHF. The CDR3 DNA reads TGTGCCAGCAGGATGACAGGGGGCAATCAGCCCCAGCATTTT.

This chain links TRBV6-1 with TRBJ1-4, with 9 bases that match TRBD1. Germline-derived CDR1 and CDR2 are MNHNS and SASEGT. Trimming removed 8 bases from V and 5 bases from J; junction bases left unmatched: 9. CDR3 length equals 15 residues. The CDR3 region has the DNA TGTGCCAGCGAGAGACAGGGGGGTGTGAATGAAAAACTGTTTTTT. Translation: CASERQGGVNEKLFF.

The chain is built from TRBV29-1 and TRBJ2-1; 8 bases match TRBD2. Germline values: CDR1 SQVTM, CDR2 ANQGSEA. V shed 3 bases, J shed 9 bases, and the junction held 7 bases outside the gene matches. The CDR3 sequence is 13 residues long. CDR3 nucleotide sequence: TGCAGCGTTGAGCGTCTAGCGGGCAGTGAGCAGTTCTTC. This sequence encodes CSVERLAGSEQFF.

The CDR3 nucleotides read TGCGCCAGCAGGATCGGACAGGGGGAAACGGCCCAGCATTTT. The encoded protein is CASRIGQGETAQHF. This chain uses TRBV10-2 with TRBJ1-5, with 10 bases that match TRBD1. The CDR3 totals 14 residues. The junction had 10 bases not matched to a gene; V was cut back by 6 bases and J by 11 bases. Germline V gene data show CDR1 as WSHSY and CDR2 as SAAADI.

V usage is TRBV12-3 or TRBV12-4 and J usage is TRBJ1-2; TRBD1 aligns across 7 bases. The CDR3 covers 13 residues. V lost 7 bases, J lost 8 bases, and 10 bases stayed unmatched. As DNA, the CDR3 is TGTGCCAGCACCCGGAGACAGGGCAGCGGCTACACCTTC. Its translation is CASTRRQGSGYTF.

This clonotype was detected a few times. The chain joins TRBV3-1 to TRBJ1-6; D uncertain. V was clipped by 0 bases and J by 12 bases, with 6 bases between them. The germline V gene encodes CDR1 LGHDT and CDR2 YNNKEL (reference sequence). The CDR3 loop spans 12 amino acids. The CDR3 loop is CASSQEWGPLHF. CDR3 in DNA: TGTGCCAGCAGCCAAGAGTGGGGACCCCTCCACTTT.

The rearrangement joins TRBV9 to TRBJ1-1; 7 positions agree with TRBD1. Germline values: CDR1 SGDLS, CDR2 YYNGEE. There are 15 residues in the CDR3. V lost 3 bases to trimming and J lost 7 bases; unmatched junction nucleotides: 12. The CDR3 is CASSAEGQTKGEAFF. The CDR3 region has the DNA TGTGCCAGCAGCGCCGAGGGACAGACAAAGGGTGAAGCTTTCTTT.

The CDR3 reads CASSDRDRGIYEQYF. The CDR3 region has the DNA TGTGCCAGCAGTGACCGGGACAGGGGTATCTACGAGCAGTACTTC. This chain uses TRBV6-6 with TRBJ2-7; 10 bases are shared with TRBD1. Germline loops: CDR1 MNHNY, CDR2 SVGAGI (reference sequence). Trimming cost V 5 bases and J 3 bases; bases outside gene matches: 7. The CDR3 totals 15 residues.

V is TRBV12-3 or TRBV12-4 and J is TRBJ2-2; D remains unclear. Trimming took 7 bases from V and 1 from J, leaving 7 bases between them. The CDR3 totals 13 residues. CDR3 region: CASIPRNTGELFF. The CDR3 DNA sequence: TGTGCCAGCATCCCTCGGAACACCGGGGAGCTGTTTTTT.

The chain couples TRBV10-3 to TRBJ1-2; D unclear. Germline CDR1 ENHRY, CDR2 SYGVKD. The CDR3 length is 13 residues. V gave up 0 bases and J gave up 6 bases, with 8 bases separating them. CDR3 nucleotide sequence: TGTGCCATCAGTGAGTCCGCGGGGAATGGCTACACCTTC. It codes for CAISESAGNGYTF.

The V and J genes are TRBV2 and TRBJ1-2; 7 bases are a match to TRBD1. The CDR3 covers 15 residues. With 5 bases clipped from V and 4 bases from J, the junction kept 10 bases outside the gene matches. From germline, CDR1 is SNHLY and CDR2 FYNNEI. The CDR3 loop reads CASSPTGDFSYGYTF. The CDR3 region has the DNA TGTGCCAGCAGTCCTACAGGGGACTTCTCCTATGGCTACACCTTC.

The chain is built from TRBV3-1 and TRBJ1-5; D gene ambiguous. The CDR3 extends over 15 amino acids. V lost 3 bases, J lost 4 bases, and 13 bases lay in between. Per germline, CDR1 LGHDT and CDR2 YNNKEL (reference sequence). CDR3: CASSHSQVINQPQHF. The CDR3 nucleotides read TGTGCCAGCAGCCACTCTCAGGTTATTAATCAGCCCCAGCATTTT.

This clonotype was seen many times. The chain joins TRBV20-1 to TRBJ2-7; D gene ambiguous. Germline lookup yields CDR1 DFQATT and CDR2 SNEGSKA (reference sequence). The CDR3 contains 14 residues. Trimming took off 3 bases at V and 2 bases at J, with 14 bases between the two ends. The CDR3 coding sequence is TGCAGTGCTAGGCTACGGGTTTGGCCCTACGAGCAGTACTTC. Translating it yields CSARLRVWPYEQYF.

The table lists this clonotype with many counts. This chain uses TRBV25-1 with TRBJ2-7, with 10 positions matching TRBD1. Germline trimming cut 5 bases from V and 6 bases from J; bases unmatched to any gene: 13. The CDR3 spans 16 residues. Germline CDR1 and CDR2: MGHDK and SYGVNS. The CDR3 DNA reads as TGTGCCAGCAGTTGGGCCGGGACAGGGGATATTGGCGAGCAGTACTTC. This sequence encodes CASSWAGTGDIGEQYF.

This chain uses TRBV5-6 with TRBJ1-1; 8 bases fit TRBD1. The CDR3 extends over 15 amino acids. Germline V lookup: CDR1 SGHDT, CDR2 YYEEEE. Trimming took 4 bases from V and 4 from J; bases not matched to a gene: 9. In nucleotides, the CDR3 is TGTGCCAGCAGCATCAGGACAGGGCAGGGCACTGAAGCTTTCTTT. Protein: CASSIRTGQGTEAFF.